This note documents a single T cell receptor beta chain sequence. This clone's antigen is unknown. No qualities accompany the bases; no much larger clone lies one base away. This sample was taken from a study of T cells after yellow fever vaccination (dated by TCRdb to between 2018 and 2021). Regarding the study in general: Libraries from fractions with low cell numbers were prepared with the SMART-Seq v4 Ultra Low Input RNA kit. Bulk PBMC replicates and cell subsets were isolated from blood drawn at multiple timepoints before and after both primary and secondary immunization. To follow T-cell clones before and after primary and booster YFV17D yellow fever vaccination, bulk TCR alpha and beta repertoires were sequenced over time. Two healthy male donors, one aged 18 to 30 and one aged 30 to 40 years, made up the cohort.

From the cysteine through the phenylalanine, the CDR3 covers 13 amino acids. Only CDR3 DNA remains: 39 bases, in frame from the first base. Based on the germline V gene (reference sequence), the CDR1 and CDR2 sequences are MNHEY and SMNVEV. The junction shows trimming of 0 bases on V and 6 bases on J, plus 8 bases between the germline ends. Broader findings and caveats from the paper: After the booster, most of the clones that had expanded following primary vaccination were detected again (96% of CD4 and 80% to 90% of CD8), which suggests that memory was broadly maintained. The secondary T-cell response was weaker than the primary response but faster, peaking on day 5 instead of day 15. Only two donors were included in the study, so the extent to which the findings can be generalized is limited. Computational filtering was required because FACS-sorted repertoires could contain abundant contaminating clonotypes from the bulk population. A small fraction of clonotypes appeared in both the CD4 and CD8 compartments, likely as a result of convergent recombination.

Instrument used: Illumina NovaSeq 6000. TCR cDNA was synthesized by 5'RACE template switching, through which a universal primer site and unique molecular identifiers were introduced. Priming for cDNA synthesis came from both the TCR alpha and TCR beta constant segments. Library amplification involved two PCR steps, and the second step added sample barcodes and sequencing adapters. Sequencing of libraries was done on Illumina HiSeq 2500 (2x100 bp) or NovaSeq (2x150 bp). Per the authors' processing: Reads were demultiplexed and collapsed into UMI consensus sequences with MIGEC, and V(D)J alignment was performed with MiXCR. Clonotypes responding to the vaccine were identified with edgeR on replicate PBMC samples, with the criteria of FDR below 0.01 and a log2 fold change above 5 up to day 15. Bulk clonotypes were assigned CD4 or CD8 identity according to which sequenced CD4 or CD8 repertoire held them at higher abundance. TCRdb ran its own pipeline on the public reads, namely fastp trimming at Q25 and MiXCR clone calling, and kept in-frame beta chains. Here each entry gathers all rows of one CDR3 protein and keeps the most common genes and DNA. The V and J calls and clone size come from TCRdb's table, not from the authors' own analysis. For this sample the table gives approximately 170,000 distinct CDR3 sequences, of which roughly 9.6% were detected only once. About 38% of the sample is taken by the ten largest.

Explained via the paper, the treatment or condition label denotes: live attenuated yellow fever vaccine strain. A standard Ficoll-Paque protocol was used to isolate PBMCs from peripheral blood. Dynabeads CD4 and CD8 positive selection kits were used to isolate CD4 and CD8 T-cell fractions. RNA was extracted with TriZol from bulk PBMCs, CD4 and CD8 fractions, and dextramer-positive and dextramer-negative fractions. Here the chain combines TRBV27 and TRBJ1-2; TRBD1 is a weak D gene call, 5 bases matching. Sequences were derived from CD8+ T cells sorted from PBMCs, sampled 15 days after the yellow fever booster vaccination. The receptor was isolated from a man between 18 and 29 years old who received the YFV17D yellow fever vaccine. The DNA sequence is given as TGTGCCAGCAGTTTATCCGGAGGGGATGGCTACACCTTC. It encodes CASSLSGGDGYTF.